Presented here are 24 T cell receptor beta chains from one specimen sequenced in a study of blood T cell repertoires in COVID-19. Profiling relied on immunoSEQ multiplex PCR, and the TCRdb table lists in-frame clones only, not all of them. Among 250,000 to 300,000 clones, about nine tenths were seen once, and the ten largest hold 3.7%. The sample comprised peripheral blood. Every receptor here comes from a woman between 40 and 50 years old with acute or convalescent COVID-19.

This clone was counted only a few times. CDR3 sequence reads: CASSTTSGGANTQYF. The CDR3 DNA reads TGTGCCAGCAGCACTACTAGCGGGGGGGCAAATACGCAGTATTTT. The rearrangement joins TRBV7-3 to TRBJ2-3; 13 nucleotides align to TRBD2. The CDR3 extends over 15 amino acids. CDR1 is SGHTA and CDR2 is FQGTGA in the germline V gene. Trimming cost V 5 bases and J 7 bases; bases outside gene matches: 6.

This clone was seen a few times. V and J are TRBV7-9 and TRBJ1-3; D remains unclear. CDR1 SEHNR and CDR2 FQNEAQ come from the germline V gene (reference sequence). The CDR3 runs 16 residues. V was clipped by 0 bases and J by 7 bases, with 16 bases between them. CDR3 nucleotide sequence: TGTGCCAGCAGCTTAGCGCGGGGTCCCATGGGGAACACCATATATTTT. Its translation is CASSLARGPMGNTIYF.

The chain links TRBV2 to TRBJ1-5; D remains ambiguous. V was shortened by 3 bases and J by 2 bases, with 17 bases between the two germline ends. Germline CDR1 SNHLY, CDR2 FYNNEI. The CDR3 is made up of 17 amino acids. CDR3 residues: CASSDEESWEGNQPQHF. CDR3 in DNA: TGTGCCAGCAGTGATGAGGAGTCGTGGGAGGGCAATCAGCCCCAGCATTTT. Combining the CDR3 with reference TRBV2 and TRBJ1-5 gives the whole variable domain EPEVTQTPSHQVTQMGQEVILRCVPISNHLYFYWYRQILGQKVEFLVSFYNNEISEKSEIFDDQFSVERPDGSNFTLKIRSTKLEDSAMYFCASSDEESWEGNQPQHFGDGTRLSIL.

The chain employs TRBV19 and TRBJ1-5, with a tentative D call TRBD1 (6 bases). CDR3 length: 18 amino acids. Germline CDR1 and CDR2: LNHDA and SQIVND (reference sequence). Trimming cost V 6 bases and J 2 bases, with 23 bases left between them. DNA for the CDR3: TGTGCCAGTAGGGTCGGGGGGGGCGATTTTATGGGCAATCAGCCCCAGCATTTT. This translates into CASRVGGGDFMGNQPQHF.

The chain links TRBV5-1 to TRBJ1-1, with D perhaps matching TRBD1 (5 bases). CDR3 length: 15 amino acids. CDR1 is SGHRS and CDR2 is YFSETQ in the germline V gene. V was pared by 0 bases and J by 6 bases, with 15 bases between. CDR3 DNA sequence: TGCGCCAGCAGCTTGGTTGTATGGGGCCTTCCTGAAGCTTTCTTT. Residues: CASSLVVWGLPEAFF.

This CDR3 is CASSPTGGVYNSPLHF. CDR3 DNA sequence: TGCGCCAGCAGCCCGACAGGTGGAGTCTATAATTCACCCCTCCACTTT. The J gene is TRBJ1-6, the V gene TRBV5-1; D may be TRBD1 (6 bases). The CDR3 extends over 16 amino acids. Germline lookup yields CDR1 SGHRS and CDR2 YFSETQ. Trimming left V 4 bases short and J 3 bases short, with 14 bases between.

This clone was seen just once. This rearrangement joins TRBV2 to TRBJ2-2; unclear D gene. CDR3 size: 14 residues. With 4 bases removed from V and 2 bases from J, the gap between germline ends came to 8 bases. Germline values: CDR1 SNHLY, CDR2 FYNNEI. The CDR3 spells CASSVGRNTGELFF. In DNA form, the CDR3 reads TGTGCCAGCAGTGTGGGCAGAAACACCGGGGAGCTGTTTTTT.

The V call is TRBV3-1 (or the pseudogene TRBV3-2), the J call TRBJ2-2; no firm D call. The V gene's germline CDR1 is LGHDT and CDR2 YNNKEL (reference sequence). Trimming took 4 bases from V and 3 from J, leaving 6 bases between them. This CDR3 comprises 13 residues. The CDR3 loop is CASSPKYTGELFF. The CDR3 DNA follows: TGTGCCAGCAGCCCTAAATACACCGGGGAGCTGTTTTTT.

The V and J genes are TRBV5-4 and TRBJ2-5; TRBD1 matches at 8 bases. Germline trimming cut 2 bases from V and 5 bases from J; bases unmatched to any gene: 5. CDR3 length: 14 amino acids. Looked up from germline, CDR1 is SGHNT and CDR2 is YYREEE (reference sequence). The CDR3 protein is CASSFPGGGETQYF. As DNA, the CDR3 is TGTGCCAGCAGCTTCCCAGGGGGCGGGGAGACCCAGTACTTC.

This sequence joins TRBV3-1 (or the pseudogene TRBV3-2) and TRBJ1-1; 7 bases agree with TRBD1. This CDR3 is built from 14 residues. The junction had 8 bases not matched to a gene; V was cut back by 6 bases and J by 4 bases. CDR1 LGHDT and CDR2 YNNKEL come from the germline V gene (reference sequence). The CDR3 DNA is TGTGCCAGCAGGGATCGACAGGGAGGCACTGAAGCTTTCTTT. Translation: CASRDRQGGTEAFF.

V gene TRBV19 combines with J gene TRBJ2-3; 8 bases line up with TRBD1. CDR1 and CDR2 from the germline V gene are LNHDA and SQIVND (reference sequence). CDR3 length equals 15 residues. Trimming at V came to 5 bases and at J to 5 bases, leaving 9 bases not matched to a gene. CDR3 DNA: TGTGCCAGTAGTTATCGGTCAGGGGGCGGAGATACGCAGTATTTT. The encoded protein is CASSYRSGGGDTQYF. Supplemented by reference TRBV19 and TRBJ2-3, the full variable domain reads DGGITQSPKYLFRKEGQNVTLSCEQNLNHDAMYWYRQDPGQGLRLIYYSQIVNDFQKGDIAEGYSVSREKKESFPLTVTSAQKNPTAFYLCASSYRSGGGDTQYFGPGTRLTVL.

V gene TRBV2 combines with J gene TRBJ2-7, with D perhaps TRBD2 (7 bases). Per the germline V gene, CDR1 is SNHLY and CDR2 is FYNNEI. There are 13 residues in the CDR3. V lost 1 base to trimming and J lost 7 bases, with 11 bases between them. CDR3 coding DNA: TGTGCCAGCAGTGAAGAAAAGGGGGGGGAGCAGTACGTC. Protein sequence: CASSEEKGGEQYV.

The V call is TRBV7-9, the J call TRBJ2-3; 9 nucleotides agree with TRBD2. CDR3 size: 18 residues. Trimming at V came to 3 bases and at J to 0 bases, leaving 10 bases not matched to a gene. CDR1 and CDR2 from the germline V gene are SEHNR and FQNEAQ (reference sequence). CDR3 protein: CASSFSSGGATSTDTQYF. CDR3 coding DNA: TGTGCCAGCAGCTTTAGTAGCGGGGGTGCTACTAGCACAGATACGCAGTATTTT.

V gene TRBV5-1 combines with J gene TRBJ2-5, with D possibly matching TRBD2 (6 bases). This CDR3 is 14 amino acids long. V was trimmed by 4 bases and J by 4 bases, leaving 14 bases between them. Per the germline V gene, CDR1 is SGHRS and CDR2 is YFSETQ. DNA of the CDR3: TGCGCCAGCAGCAAGGGCCACGGGGGAGAGACCCAGTACTTC. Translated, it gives CASSKGHGGETQYF.

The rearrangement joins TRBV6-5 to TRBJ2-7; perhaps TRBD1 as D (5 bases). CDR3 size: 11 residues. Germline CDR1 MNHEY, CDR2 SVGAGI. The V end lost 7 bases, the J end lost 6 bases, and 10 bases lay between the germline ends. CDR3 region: CASTWGLEQYV. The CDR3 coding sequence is TGTGCCAGCACCTGGGGCCTCGAGCAGTACGTC.

CDR3: CASSLARNTEAFF. The DNA for the CDR3 is TGTGCCAGCAGCTTAGCGCGGAACACTGAAGCTTTCTTT. V gene TRBV7-9 combines with J gene TRBJ1-1; D ambiguous. Germline V CDR1 and CDR2: SEHNR, FQNEAQ (reference sequence). The CDR3 has 13 amino acids. V was clipped by 0 bases and J by 1 base, with 3 bases between them.

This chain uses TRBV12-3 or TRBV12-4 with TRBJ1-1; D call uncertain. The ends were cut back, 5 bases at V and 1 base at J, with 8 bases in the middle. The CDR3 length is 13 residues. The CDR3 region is CASSPGTNTEAFF. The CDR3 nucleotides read TGTGCCAGCAGTCCTGGCACGAACACTGAAGCTTTCTTT.

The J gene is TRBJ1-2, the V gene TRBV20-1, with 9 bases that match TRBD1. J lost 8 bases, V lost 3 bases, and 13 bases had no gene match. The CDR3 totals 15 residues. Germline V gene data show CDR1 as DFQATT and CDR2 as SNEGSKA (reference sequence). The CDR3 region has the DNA TGCAGTGCTAGTATGATCCCACAGGGGGCGCGAGGCTACACCTTC. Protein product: CSASMIPQGARGYTF.

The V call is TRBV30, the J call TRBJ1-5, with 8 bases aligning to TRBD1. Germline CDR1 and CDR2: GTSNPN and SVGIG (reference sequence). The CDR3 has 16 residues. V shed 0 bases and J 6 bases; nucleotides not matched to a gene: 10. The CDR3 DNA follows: TGTGCCTGGAGTGTACCCATCGGACAGGGAGGTCAGCCCCAGCATTTT. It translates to CAWSVPIGQGGQPQHF.

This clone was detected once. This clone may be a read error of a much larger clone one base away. The CDR3 DNA sequence: TGTGCCAGCAGTTTGAACAGGAACACTGAAGCTTTCTTT. Protein product: CASSLNRNTEAFF. The V and J genes are TRBV6-5 and TRBJ1-1; D gene uncertain. CDR3 size: 13 residues. V lost 4 bases, J lost 1 base, and 7 bases lay in between. Germline V gene lookup returns CDR1 MNHEY and CDR2 SVGAGI.

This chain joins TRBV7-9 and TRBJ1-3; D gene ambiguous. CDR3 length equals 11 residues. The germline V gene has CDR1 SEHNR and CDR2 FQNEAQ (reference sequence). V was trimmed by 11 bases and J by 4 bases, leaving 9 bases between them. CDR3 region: CALQRGNTIYF. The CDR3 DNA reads TGTGCCTTGCAGCGGGGAAACACCATATATTTT.

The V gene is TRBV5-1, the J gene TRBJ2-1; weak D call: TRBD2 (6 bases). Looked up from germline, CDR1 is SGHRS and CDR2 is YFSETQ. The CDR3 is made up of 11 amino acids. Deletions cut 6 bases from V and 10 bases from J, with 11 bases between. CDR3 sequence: CASKVAEEQFF. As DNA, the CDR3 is TGCGCCAGCAAGGTAGCGGAGGAGCAGTTCTTC.

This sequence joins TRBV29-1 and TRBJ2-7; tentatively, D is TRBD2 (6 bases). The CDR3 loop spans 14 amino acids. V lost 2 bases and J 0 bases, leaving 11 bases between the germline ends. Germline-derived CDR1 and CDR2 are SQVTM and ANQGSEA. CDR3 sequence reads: CSVECRGSSYEQYV. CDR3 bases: TGCAGCGTTGAATGTCGGGGGAGCTCCTACGAGCAGTACGTC.

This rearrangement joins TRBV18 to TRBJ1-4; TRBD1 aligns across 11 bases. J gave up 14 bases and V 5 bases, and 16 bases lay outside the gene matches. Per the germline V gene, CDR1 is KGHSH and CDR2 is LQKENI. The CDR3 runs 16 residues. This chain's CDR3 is CASSSRGPGTGGDLFF. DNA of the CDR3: TGTGCCAGCTCATCCCGAGGACCCGGGACAGGGGGGGATCTGTTTTTT.